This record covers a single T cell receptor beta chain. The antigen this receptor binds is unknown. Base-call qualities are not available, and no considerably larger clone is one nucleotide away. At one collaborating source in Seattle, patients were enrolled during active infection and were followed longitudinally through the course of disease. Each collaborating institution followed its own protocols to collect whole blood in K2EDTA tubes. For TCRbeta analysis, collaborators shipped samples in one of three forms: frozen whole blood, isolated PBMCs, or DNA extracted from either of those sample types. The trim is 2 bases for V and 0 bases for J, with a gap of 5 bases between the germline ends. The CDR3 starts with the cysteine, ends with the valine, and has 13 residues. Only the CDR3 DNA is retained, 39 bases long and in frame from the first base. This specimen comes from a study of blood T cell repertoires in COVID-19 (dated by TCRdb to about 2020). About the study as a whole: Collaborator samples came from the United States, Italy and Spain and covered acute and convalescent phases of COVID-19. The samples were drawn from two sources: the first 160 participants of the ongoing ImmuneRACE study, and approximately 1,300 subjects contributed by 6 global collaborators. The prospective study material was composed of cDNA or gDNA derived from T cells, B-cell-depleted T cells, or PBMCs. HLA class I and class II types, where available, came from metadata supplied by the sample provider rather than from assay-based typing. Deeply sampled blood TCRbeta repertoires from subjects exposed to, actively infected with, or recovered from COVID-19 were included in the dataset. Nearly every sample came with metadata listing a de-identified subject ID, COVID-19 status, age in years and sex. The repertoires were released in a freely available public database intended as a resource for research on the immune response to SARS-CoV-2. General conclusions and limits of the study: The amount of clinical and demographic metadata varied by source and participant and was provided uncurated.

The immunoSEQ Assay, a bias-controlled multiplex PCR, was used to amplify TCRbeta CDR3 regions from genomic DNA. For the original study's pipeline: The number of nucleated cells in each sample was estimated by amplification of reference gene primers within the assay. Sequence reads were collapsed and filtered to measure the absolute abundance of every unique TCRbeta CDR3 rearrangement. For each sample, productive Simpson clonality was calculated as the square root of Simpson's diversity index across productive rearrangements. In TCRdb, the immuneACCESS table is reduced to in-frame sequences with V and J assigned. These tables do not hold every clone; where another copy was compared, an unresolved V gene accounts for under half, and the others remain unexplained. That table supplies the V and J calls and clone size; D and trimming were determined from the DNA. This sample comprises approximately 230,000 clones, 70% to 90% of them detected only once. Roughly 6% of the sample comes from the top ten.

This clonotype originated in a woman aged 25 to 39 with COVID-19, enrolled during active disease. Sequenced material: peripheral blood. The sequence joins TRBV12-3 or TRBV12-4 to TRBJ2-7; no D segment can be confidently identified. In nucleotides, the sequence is TGTGCCAGCAGTTTACACAGCTCCTACGAGCAGTACGTC. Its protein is CASSLHSSYEQYV.